This TCR beta chain was sequenced in a study of blood T cell repertoires in COVID-19 (dated by TCRdb to 2020 to 2021). Turning to the overall study: The collaborator samples originated in the United States, Italy and Spain and spanned the acute and convalescent phases of COVID-19. The repertoires were released in a freely available public database intended as a resource for research on the immune response to SARS-CoV-2. Sample metadata almost always included a de-identified subject ID, COVID-19 status, age in years and sex. The samples were drawn from the first 160 participants of the ongoing ImmuneRACE study and from over a thousand subjects provided by 6 global collaborators. The material from the prospective study consisted of cDNA or gDNA derived from T cells, B-cell-depleted T cells, or PBMCs. Subjects who had been exposed to COVID-19, were actively infected with it, or had recovered from it provided the deeply sampled blood TCRbeta repertoires that made up the dataset. Where available, HLA class I and class II types were taken from metadata supplied by the sample provider and were not determined by assay-based typing. Summary of the overall study and its limitations: Clinical and demographic metadata were provided uncurated, with the amount varying by source and participant.

Participants in the prospective study were aged about 18 to 89 years, lived in some 24 United States geographic areas, and enrolled through a virtual design. In the prospective study, cohorts were assigned on the basis of participant-reported clinical history obtained from a screening survey and a study questionnaire. ImmuneRACE Cohort 3 recovered participants were defined by two consecutive negative NP/OP PCR tests, healthcare professional clearance, or symptom resolution. In the prospective study, whole blood, serum and a nasopharyngeal or oropharyngeal swab were collected from each participant by mobile phlebotomists. Over an approximately two-month period, participants in the prospective study had the option of providing additional blood draws and questionnaires. Before DNA extraction, blood samples from the prospective study were shipped at room temperature or frozen. The immunoSEQ Assay, a bias-controlled multiplex PCR, was used to amplify TCRbeta CDR3 regions from genomic DNA. The paper's data handling went like this. Nucleated cell counts per sample were estimated from amplification of reference gene primers within the assay. Sequence reads were collapsed and filtered to measure the absolute abundance of every unique TCRbeta CDR3 rearrangement. Productive Simpson clonality was computed per sample as the square root of Simpson's diversity index over productive rearrangements. TCRdb took over this immuneACCESS table, retaining in-frame rearrangements with V and J assigned. Such tables are incomplete; in checked studies, under half of the missing clones stem from an unresolved V gene, and the remainder is unexplained. Clone size and the V and J calls come from that table; the DNA yielded D and trimming. The sample includes 360,000 or so clones, with around 92% observed a single time. The ten largest clones capture about 1.8% of the sample.

Comments on this clone: Its antigen is currently not known. No per-base quality is available; no much larger clone lies one base away.

CDR3 length: 15 amino acids, cysteine to phenylalanine. Only the CDR3 portion is preserved as DNA: 45 bases, with reading frame beginning at the first base. According to the germline V gene, CDR1 reads SGHRS and CDR2 reads YFSETQ. Trimming costs V 5 bases and J 1 base, and their ends lie 15 bases apart. The clonotype comes from a woman younger than 45 who had recovered from COVID-19. Rearrangement joined TRBV5-1 to TRBJ2-5, with TRBD1 as a weak D call on 6 bases. The sequenced material came from PBMCs or T cells enriched from blood (not recorded which). The DNA sequence is given as TGCGCCAGCAGGAGAACAGGGCCCCCCCAAGAGACCCAGTACTTC. Translated, this gives CASRRTGPPQETQYF.